This T cell receptor (beta chain) was sequenced in a study of long-term antiretroviral therapy in people with HIV. Regarding the study as a whole: HIV repertoires covered narrower CDR3 length ranges than controls did. Blood dates from the mid-2000s to the late 2010s, possibly under older ART regimens. Information on adherence to ART, viral resistance or therapy changes was unavailable.

Samples were assayed with immunoSEQ v3.0 at survey level. The assay was immunoSEQ multiplex PCR, and TCRdb's table has in-frame clones only and misses some. Of 20,000 to 25,000 clones detected, around four fifths appear once; the ten largest clones hold 7% to 9%. To note about this clone: Its antigen is not known.

CDR1 and CDR2 from the germline V gene are LNHDA and SQIVND (reference sequence). Trimming removed 7 bases from V and 6 bases from J; junction bases left unmatched: 2. The CDR3 totals 12 residues. The sequencing used unsorted PBMCs, collected 1.2 years after starting antiretroviral therapy. The TCR comes from a woman aged 35 to 49 with HIV. The chain has TRBV19 and TRBJ1-5, with TRBD1 matching 8 bases. For the CDR3, the DNA is TGTGCCAGTACAGGGGGCGGTCAGCCCCAGCATTTT. Protein sequence: CASTGGGQPQHF.